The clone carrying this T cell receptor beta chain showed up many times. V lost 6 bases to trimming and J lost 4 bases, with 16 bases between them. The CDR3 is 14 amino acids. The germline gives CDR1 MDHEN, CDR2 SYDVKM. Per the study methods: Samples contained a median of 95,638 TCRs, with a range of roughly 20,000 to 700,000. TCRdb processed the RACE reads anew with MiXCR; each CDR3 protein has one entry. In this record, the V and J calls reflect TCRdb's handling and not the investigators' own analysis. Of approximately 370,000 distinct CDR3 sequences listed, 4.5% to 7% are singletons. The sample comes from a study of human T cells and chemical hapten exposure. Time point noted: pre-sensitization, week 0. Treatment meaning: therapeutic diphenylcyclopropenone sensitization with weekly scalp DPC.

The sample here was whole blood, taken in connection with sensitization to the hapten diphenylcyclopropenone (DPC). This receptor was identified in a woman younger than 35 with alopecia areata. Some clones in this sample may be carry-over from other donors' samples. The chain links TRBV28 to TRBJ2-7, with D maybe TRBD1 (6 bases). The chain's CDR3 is CASSTPGVGYEQYF. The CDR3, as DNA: TGTGCCAGCAGCACCCCAGGGGTAGGGTACGAGCAGTACTTC.